This T cell receptor (beta chain) was sequenced in a study of identifying expanded T cells in peripheral blood. Findings and caveats of the study: Around 1.2 clones differed between technical replicates, versus approximately 17 and 20 over time.

Assay: immunoSEQ multiplex PCR; the TCRdb copy retains only in-frame clones and omits some. The sample lists roughly 100,000 clones, 88% seen once, with around 14% in the top ten. Healthy donors had no documented immune events, such as infections, while sampled. Comments on this clone: Its specificity is not known.

V dropped 3 bases and J dropped 4 bases, with 15 bases sitting between them. The germline V gene has CDR1 GTSNPN and CDR2 SVGIG (reference sequence). The CDR3 is 14 residues long. J is TRBJ1-1 and V is TRBV30, with a possible D match to TRBD1 (6 bases). This clonotype originated in a person aged 18 to 75 in good health. Sequencing input: blood. CDR3 bases: TGTGCCTGGAGCCCACAAGGACAGATCACTGAAGCTTTCTTT. Protein: CAWSPQGQITEAFF.